The clone carrying this T cell receptor (beta chain) was counted a few times. Source study methods: Amplified reference gene primers provided the basis for estimating nucleated cell counts. Using immunoSEQ multiplex PCR, the repertoire was profiled, and TCRdb retains in-frame clones only, with some absent. The V and J calls and clone size were taken over from that table, and D and trimming were inferred from the DNA. The table shows approximately 180,000 clones, with roughly 82% occurring only once. Germline V gene data show CDR1 as LGHDT and CDR2 as YNNKEL (reference sequence). Trimming cost V 1 base and J 4 bases, with 4 bases left between them. There are 13 residues in the CDR3. The data originate from a study of blood T cell repertoires in COVID-19.

Sequenced sample: peripheral blood. The V gene is TRBV3-1 (or the pseudogene TRBV3-2), the J gene TRBJ2-2; unclear D gene. The origin of this receptor is a woman in her sixties or seventies with acute or convalescent COVID-19. CDR3 coding DNA: TGTGCCAGCAGCCAAGCCTCCACCGGGGAGCTGTTTTTT. Translated, it gives CASSQASTGELFF.